Listed below are T cell receptor beta chains from one sample, sequenced in a study of vaccination and CD4 T cells after COVID-19. TCRdb reprocessed the PCR reads with MiXCR, giving one entry per CDR3 protein. This table holds about 9,600 distinct CDR3 sequences, approximately 48% found once. These TCRs are of unknown antigen specificity. Sequencing was performed on CD4+ T cells from blood, cultured in vitro. The source of these receptors is a human donor in good health. The CDR3 runs from the conserved cysteine through the conserved F or W. D genes are given only for firm matches. Rows may omit the clone size; those that give it use once, few, many or a size class.

clone_size	v_call	d_call	j_call	cdr3_aa	cdr3_nt
NA	TRBV7-7	TRBD2	TRBJ2-2	CASSLALAVANTGELFF	TGTGCCAGCAGCTTAGCACTAGCGGTAGCGAACACCGGGGAGCTGTTTTTT
NA	TRBV27	TRBD1	TRBJ1-4	CASGWTGGEKLFF	TGTGCCAGCGGCTGGACAGGGGGCGAAAAACTGTTTTTT
NA	TRBV4-3	NA	TRBJ1-6	CASSARFYNSPLHF	TGCGCCAGCAGCGCGAGATTCTATAATTCACCCCTCCACTTT
NA	TRBV20-1	NA	TRBJ2-2	CSARGPITGELFF	TGCAGTGCTAGGGGACCAATCACCGGGGAGCTGTTTTTT
NA	TRBV4-1	NA	TRBJ1-6	CASSQDRGFASPLHF	TGCGCCAGCAGCCAAGACAGGGGCTTTGCTTCACCCCTCCACTTT
NA	TRBV11-3	NA	TRBJ2-1	CASSSNPLGARFF	TGTGCCAGCAGCTCCAACCCCTTAGGGGCGCGATTCTTC
NA	TRBV7-8	NA	TRBJ2-5	CASSFSNSQETQYF	TGTGCCAGCAGCTTTAGTAACAGTCAAGAGACCCAGTACTTC
few	TRBV7-6	TRBD2	TRBJ2-5	CASSSPSGAQETQYF	TGTGCCAGCAGCTCCCCAAGCGGGGCCCAAGAGACCCAGTACTTC
once	TRBV10-3	NA	TRBJ2-3	CAITLNREPDTQYF	TGTGCCATCACCCTAAACAGGGAACCAGATACGCAGTATTTT
NA	TRBV20-1	NA	TRBJ1-2	CSARDYNYGYTF	TGCAGTGCTAGAGATTACAACTATGGCTACACCTTC
NA	TRBV29-1	NA	TRBJ2-3	CSVAGLVGVYSDTQYF	TGCAGCGTTGCTGGTCTAGTTGGGGTTTATTCAGATACGCAGTATTTT
few	TRBV2	NA	TRBJ1-1	CASSEVGGSEAFF	TGTGCCAGCAGTGAAGTGGGAGGGTCTGAAGCTTTCTTT
NA	TRBV7-2	TRBD1	TRBJ1-1	CASKSGGRPEAFF	TGTGCCAGCAAGTCAGGGGGGAGACCTGAAGCTTTCTTT
NA	TRBV28	NA	TRBJ1-2	CASSYGNYGYTF	TGTGCCAGCAGTTACGGTAACTATGGCTACACCTTC
NA	TRBV20-1	NA	TRBJ1-1	CSAKTNTEAFF	TGCAGTGCCAAGACGAACACTGAAGCTTTCTTT
NA	TRBV20-1	TRBD1	TRBJ1-1	CSARDQARGQEAFF	TGCAGTGCTAGAGATCAAGCAAGGGGACAGGAAGCTTTCTTT
NA	TRBV27	NA	TRBJ2-2	CASSSPPPPTGELFF	TGTGCCAGCAGTTCTCCGCCACCTCCGACCGGGGAGCTGTTTTTT
once	TRBV4-2	TRBD2	TRBJ2-1	CASSQASGSDGEQFF	TGTGCCAGCAGCCAGGCTAGCGGGAGTGATGGTGAGCAGTTCTTC
few	TRBV20-1	NA	TRBJ1-2	CSAPDHRGGYGYTF	TGCAGTGCCCCCGACCACAGAGGAGGATATGGCTACACCTTC
NA	TRBV6-2/TRBV6-3	NA	TRBJ2-2	CATVQGFLGELFF	TGTGCCACCGTCCAGGGCTTCCTCGGGGAGCTGTTTTTT
NA	TRBV15	NA	TRBJ2-3	CATSRGFGDTQYF	TGTGCCACCAGCAGAGGGTTCGGAGATACGCAGTATTTT
NA	TRBV20-1	NA	TRBJ2-7	CSASGRRPYEQYF	TGCAGTGCTAGTGGCCGTAGGCCCTACGAGCAGTACTTC
few	TRBV6-4	TRBD1	TRBJ2-7	CASTNEGDRGSYEQYF	TGTGCCAGCACCAACGAGGGGGACAGGGGGTCCTACGAGCAGTACTTC
once	TRBV10-3	TRBD2	TRBJ2-2	CAISPLAGGNTGELFF	TGTGCCATCAGTCCACTAGCGGGAGGGAACACCGGGGAGCTGTTTTTT
NA	TRBV12-3/TRBV12-4	NA	TRBJ1-2	CAIKGNRERVGYTF	TGTGCCATCAAGGGGAACAGGGAAAGGGTCGGCTACACCTTC
NA	TRBV18	TRBD1	TRBJ2-5	CASSLGTVQETQYF	TGTGCCAGCTCACTAGGGACAGTCCAAGAGACCCAGTACTTC
NA	TRBV20-1	TRBD1	TRBJ1-5	CSASTGTVYSNQPQHF	TGCAGTGCATCCACCGGGACAGTATATAGCAATCAGCCCCAGCATTTT
NA	TRBV7-2	NA	TRBJ1-1	CASSLGGGLTEAFF	TGTGCCAGCAGCTTAGGGGGGGGGCTCACTGAAGCTTTCTTT
NA	TRBV2	NA	TRBJ2-2	CASTWTGELFF	TGTGCCAGCACATGGACCGGGGAGCTGTTTTTT
NA	TRBV12-3/TRBV12-4	NA	TRBJ1-6	CASSLGTDNSPLHF	TGTGCCAGCAGTTTAGGGACAGATAATTCACCCCTCCACTTT
NA	TRBV5-1	TRBD1	TRBJ1-2	CASRSPGTGMNYGYTF	TGCGCCAGCAGATCCCCCGGGACAGGGATGAACTATGGCTACACCTTC
few	TRBV20-1	TRBD2	TRBJ2-2	CSARAQLAGVVGELFF	TGCAGTGCTAGAGCTCAACTAGCGGGAGTGGTCGGGGAGCTGTTTTTT
few	TRBV6-5	NA	TRBJ1-4	CASSYQQNGNEKLFF	TGTGCCAGCAGTTACCAACAAAATGGTAATGAAAAACTGTTTTTT
few	TRBV30	NA	TRBJ2-2	CAWSKGAGELFF	TGTGCCTGGAGTAAAGGGGCCGGGGAGCTGTTTTTT
NA	TRBV2	NA	TRBJ1-5	CASSSPLDQPQHF	TGTGCCAGCTCGAGTCCACTCGATCAGCCCCAGCATTTT
NA	TRBV9	TRBD1	TRBJ1-1	CASSPRGQGFTEAFF	TGTGCCAGCAGCCCCAGAGGACAGGGCTTCACTGAAGCTTTCTTT
NA	TRBV5-4	TRBD1	TRBJ1-1	CASSLEGARGTEAFF	TGTGCCAGCAGCTTGGAGGGGGCTAGGGGCACTGAAGCTTTCTTT
few	TRBV6-1	TRBD1	TRBJ2-3	CASSEVGTGRDF	TGTGCCAGCAGTGAAGTCGGGACAGGTAGAGATTTT
NA	TRBV18	NA	TRBJ1-5	CASSPRQANQPQHF	TGTGCCAGCTCACCGAGACAGGCCAATCAGCCCCAGCATTTT
few	TRBV20-1	TRBD2	TRBJ2-1	CSARFGTSGMNEQFF	TGCAGTGCTAGATTCGGGACTAGCGGGATGAATGAGCAGTTCTTC
few	TRBV11-2	NA	TRBJ1-5	CASSSRLGPNQPQHF	TGTGCCAGCAGTTCCCGTTTGGGGCCAAATCAGCCCCAGCATTTT
NA	TRBV5-6	NA	TRBJ2-5	CASSRGTLQETQYF	TGTGCCAGCAGCAGAGGGACGCTCCAAGAGACCCAGTACTTC
NA	TRBV18	TRBD2	TRBJ2-5	CASSPLGLRGVLQETQYF	TGTGCCAGCTCACCGCTCGGTTTGCGGGGGGTTTTGCAAGAGACCCAGTACTTC
NA	TRBV20-1	TRBD1	TRBJ1-2	CSARRDRGYGYTF	TGCAGTGCTCGCCGGGACAGGGGCTATGGCTACACCTTC
few	TRBV27	NA	TRBJ2-5	CASGRSGQETQYF	TGTGCCAGCGGACGGAGCGGACAAGAGACCCAGTACTTC
NA	TRBV20-1	TRBD2	TRBJ2-3	CSAPKAGSTDTQYF	TGCAGTGCTCCAAAAGCGGGAAGCACAGATACGCAGTATTTT
NA	TRBV7-2	NA	TRBJ2-5	CASSIKQTQYF	TGTGCCAGCAGCATCAAACAGACCCAGTACTTC
NA	TRBV19	NA	TRBJ1-2	CASTLTESNYGYTF	TGTGCCAGTACCCTGACGGAAAGTAACTATGGCTACACCTTC
NA	TRBV2	NA	TRBJ2-7	CASKAPFVDRSSYEQYF	TGTGCCAGCAAGGCCCCTTTTGTCGACAGGAGCTCCTACGAGCAGTACTTC
NA	TRBV11-2	TRBD2	TRBJ2-3	CASSSLTRAGGLWYTQYF	TGTGCCAGCAGCTCGTTAACCCGAGCGGGAGGGCTTTGGTATACGCAGTATTTT
NA	TRBV4-1	TRBD2	TRBJ2-3	CASSQEAGGGYTQYF	TGCGCCAGCAGCCAAGAAGCCGGGGGGGGGTATACGCAGTATTTT
NA	TRBV7-9	NA	TRBJ2-7	CASSLADYEQYF	TGTGCCAGCAGCTTAGCAGACTACGAGCAGTACTTC
NA	TRBV7-2	NA	TRBJ1-5	CASSWVGSNQPQHF	TGTGCCAGCAGCTGGGTAGGTAGCAATCAGCCCCAGCATTTT
NA	TRBV28	NA	TRBJ2-3	CASSLSGSTDTQYF	TGTGCCAGCAGTTTATCGGGTAGCACAGATACGCAGTATTTT
few	TRBV24-1	NA	TRBJ2-3	CATSDLMDTQYF	TGTGCCACCAGTGATTTGATGGATACGCAGTATTTT